The rows below give T cell receptor beta chains drawn from one sample of a study of blood T cells in healthy people across ages. TCRdb redid the calling of the 5' RACE reads with MiXCR, one entry per CDR3 protein. The data hold around 1,600,000 distinct CDR3 sequences, with around 40% observed a single time. The specimen sequenced was blood. The origin of the receptors is a woman between 18 and 29 years old in good health. Each CDR3 is given with its conserved first and last residue. D genes are given only for firm matches. A row's size may be missing; if present it is once, few, many or a size class.

abundance	v_gene	d_gene	j_gene	CDR3aa	CDR3nt
few	TRBV27	TRBD2	TRBJ2-1	CASSFRLAVYNEQFF	TGTGCCAGCAGTTTCCGTCTAGCGGTCTACAATGAGCAGTTCTTC
-	TRBV15	-	TRBJ2-7	CATSHVGWEVLSYEQYF	TGTGCCACCAGCCACGTCGGGTGGGAAGTTCTTTCCTACGAGCAGTACTTC
-	TRBV4-3	-	TRBJ1-1	CASSLGVREEAFF	TGCGCCAGCAGCCTGGGGGTGCGGGAGGAAGCTTTCTTT
-	TRBV28	-	TRBJ2-1	CASSFALSSVQFF	TGTGCCAGCAGCTTCGCACTGTCTAGTGTGCAGTTCTTC
-	TRBV27	-	TRBJ2-1	CASSTLYRTYNEQFF	TGTGCCAGCAGCACCCTATACAGGACTTACAATGAGCAGTTCTTC
-	TRBV12-3/TRBV12-4	-	TRBJ1-2	CASSGGMWEYGYTF	TGTGCCAGCAGTGGCGGGATGTGGGAGTATGGCTACACCTTC
-	TRBV27	-	TRBJ1-2	CASSFEGTYGYTF	TGTGCCAGCAGTTTCGAAGGAACCTATGGCTACACCTTC
-	TRBV5-1	TRBD1	TRBJ2-7	CASSYLTGTGGYEQYF	TGCGCCAGCAGCTACTTAACCGGGACAGGGGGCTACGAGCAGTACTTC
once	TRBV27	-	TRBJ2-7	CASSSSTALYEQYF	TGTGCCAGCAGCAGCTCGACAGCCTTATACGAGCAGTACTTC
few	TRBV15	-	TRBJ1-2	CATKPGINYGYTF	TGTGCCACCAAACCGGGAATTAACTATGGCTACACCTTC
-	TRBV29-1	-	TRBJ2-7	CSVAAVNSYEQYF	TGCAGCGTTGCTGCGGTAAATTCCTACGAGCAGTACTTC
few	TRBV7-2	-	TRBJ1-5	CASSLLTGSNQPQHF	TGTGCCAGCAGCTTACTCACAGGTAGCAATCAGCCCCAGCATTTT
few	TRBV2	-	TRBJ2-5	CASSGTYSQETQYF	TGTGCCAGCAGTGGGACCTATTCCCAAGAGACCCAGTACTTC
-	TRBV9	-	TRBJ1-1	CASSVGGSENTEAFF	TGTGCCAGCAGCGTAGGGGGCTCCGAGAACACTGAAGCTTTCTTT
many	TRBV29-1	-	TRBJ2-3	CSVMWDTQYF	TGCAGCGTTATGTGGGATACGCAGTATTTT
-	TRBV12-3/TRBV12-4	-	TRBJ2-2	CASSTTNLGTGELFF	TGTGCCAGCAGTACGACAAACCTGGGGACCGGGGAGCTGTTTTTT
-	TRBV6-6	TRBD1	TRBJ1-2	CASRGATTQGDSYGYTF	TGTGCCAGCAGGGGGGCCACCACGCAGGGGGATAGCTATGGCTACACCTTC
-	TRBV10-3	-	TRBJ1-1	CAISERQGSGEAFF	TGTGCCATCAGTGAGAGGCAGGGATCGGGTGAAGCTTTCTTT
-	TRBV7-7	-	TRBJ2-1	CASSTTPLANEQFF	TGTGCTAGCAGCACCACCCCCCTAGCGAATGAGCAGTTCTTC
-	TRBV28	-	TRBJ2-2	CASRPYLRNTGELFF	TGTGCCAGCAGACCATACCTCCGGAACACCGGGGAGCTGTTTTTT